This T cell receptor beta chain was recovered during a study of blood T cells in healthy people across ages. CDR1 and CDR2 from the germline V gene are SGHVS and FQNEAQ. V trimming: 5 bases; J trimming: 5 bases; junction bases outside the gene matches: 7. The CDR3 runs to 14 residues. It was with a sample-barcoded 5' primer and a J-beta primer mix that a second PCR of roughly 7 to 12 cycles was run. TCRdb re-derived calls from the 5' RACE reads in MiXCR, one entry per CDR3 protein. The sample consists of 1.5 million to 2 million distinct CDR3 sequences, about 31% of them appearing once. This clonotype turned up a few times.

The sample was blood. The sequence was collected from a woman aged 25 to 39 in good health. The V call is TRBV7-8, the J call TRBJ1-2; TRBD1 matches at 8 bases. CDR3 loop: CASSVTGDPYGYTF. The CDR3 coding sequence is TGTGCCAGCAGCGTGACAGGGGACCCGTATGGCTACACCTTC.